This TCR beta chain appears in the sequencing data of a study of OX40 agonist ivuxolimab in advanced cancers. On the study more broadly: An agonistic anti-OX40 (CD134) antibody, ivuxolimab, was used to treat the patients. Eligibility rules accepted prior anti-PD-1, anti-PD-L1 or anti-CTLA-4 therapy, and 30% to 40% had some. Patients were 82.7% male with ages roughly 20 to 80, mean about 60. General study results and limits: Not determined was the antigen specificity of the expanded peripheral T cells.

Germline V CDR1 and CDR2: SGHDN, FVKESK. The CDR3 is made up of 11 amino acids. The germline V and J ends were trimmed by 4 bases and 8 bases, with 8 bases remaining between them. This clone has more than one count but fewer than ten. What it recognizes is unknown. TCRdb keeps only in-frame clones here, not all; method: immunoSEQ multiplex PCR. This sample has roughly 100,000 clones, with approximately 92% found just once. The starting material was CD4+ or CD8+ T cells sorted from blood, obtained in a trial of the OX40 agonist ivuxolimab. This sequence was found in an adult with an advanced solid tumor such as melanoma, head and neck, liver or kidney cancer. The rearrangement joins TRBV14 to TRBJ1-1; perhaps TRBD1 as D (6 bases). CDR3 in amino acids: CASSPGTEAFF. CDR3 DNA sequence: TGTGCCAGCAGCCCTGGGACAGAAGCTTTCTTT.